These 25 T cell receptor beta chains were sequenced from one sample in a study of shared clonotypes between healthy human individuals. The table came from immunoSEQ multiplex PCR; TCRdb's copy has only in-frame clones and leaves some out. The sample records hundreds of thousands of clones, 96% being singletons. Input material: memory CD8+ T cells sorted from blood. Subset: CD45RO+ cells pooled with CCR7-negative TemRA cells. All receptors come from a man aged 25-45 years in good health.

This chain uses TRBV7-2 with TRBJ2-7, with 7 bases lining up with TRBD2. The V gene end was trimmed by 6 bases and the J gene end by 2 bases; junction bases not matched to a gene: 10. The CDR3 contains 15 residues. Germline lookup yields CDR1 SGHTA and CDR2 FQGNSA. Here the CDR3 DNA reads TGTGCCAGCAGTGGAGCCCGCGGGAGTACCTACGAGCAGTACTTC. Protein product: CASSGARGSTYEQYF.

V usage is TRBV6-5 and J usage is TRBJ2-7; 8 bases line up with TRBD2. Germline CDR1 and CDR2: MNHEY and SVGAGI. This CDR3 is 13 amino acids long. J lost 3 bases, V lost 2 bases, and 0 bases had no gene match. In nucleotides, the CDR3 is TGTGCCAGCAGTTACCGGGGGGGCTACGAGCAGTACTTC. It encodes CASSYRGGYEQYF.

CDR3 sequence (DNA): TGTGCCAGCAGGGAGGGGGGCTCAAACTATGGCTACACCTTC. Translating gives CASREGGSNYGYTF. The rearrangement joins TRBV28 to TRBJ1-2; TRBD1 might be the D (6 bases). The CDR3 runs 14 residues. The V and J ends lost 6 bases and 2 bases respectively, with 13 bases between them. The germline CDR1 and CDR2 sequences are MDHEN and SYDVKM.

The chain joins TRBV27 to TRBJ2-7, with 11 bases aligning to TRBD2. After removal of 4 bases from V and 7 bases from J, the junction contained 9 bases not matched to a gene. The CDR3 consists of 15 residues. Germline loops: CDR1 MNHEY, CDR2 SMNVEV (reference sequence). CDR3 sequence: CASSSARLAGWEQYF. CDR3 coding DNA: TGTGCCAGCAGTTCCGCCAGACTAGCGGGATGGGAGCAGTACTTC.

The V call is TRBV11-2, the J call TRBJ1-3; 7 nucleotides agree with TRBD1. Germline CDR1 and CDR2: SGHAT and FQNNGV. The ends lost 0 bases at V and 0 bases at J; junction bases unmatched: 2. CDR3 length: 16 residues. CDR3 DNA: TGTGCCAGCAGCTTAGAAGACAGGGTCTCTGGAAACACCATATATTTT. Encoded protein: CASSLEDRVSGNTIYF.

The chain couples TRBV30 to TRBJ2-5, with TRBD2 as a possible D gene (5 bases). Trimming took 8 bases from V and 0 from J, leaving 13 bases between them. The CDR3 has 13 residues. Germline lookup yields CDR1 GTSNPN and CDR2 SVGIG (reference sequence). In DNA, the CDR3 is TGTGCCGCAGAGCGGATCTACCAAGAGACCCAGTACTTC. This gives the protein CAAERIYQETQYF. The whole variable domain, filled in from reference TRBV30 and TRBJ2-5, reads SQTIHQWPATLVQPVGSPLSLECTVEGTSNPNLYWYRQAAGRGLQLLFYSVGIGQISSEVPQNLSASRPQDRQFILSSKKLLLSDSGFYLCAAERIYQETQYFGPGTRLLVL.

The chain links TRBV4-1 to TRBJ2-7; possibly TRBD2 for D (6 bases). The germline gives CDR1 MGHRA, CDR2 YSYEKL. The V and J ends lost 0 bases and 7 bases respectively, with 19 bases between them. The CDR3 spans 16 residues. The CDR3 bases are TGCGCCAGCAGCCAAGACTGGACTAATCTACGAAAGGAGCAGTACTTC. It yields the protein CASSQDWTNLRKEQYF.

J is TRBJ2-2 and V is TRBV2, with 13 bases that match TRBD2. The ends lost 6 bases at V and 5 bases at J; junction bases unmatched: 6. CDR3 size: 16 residues. Germline V lookup: CDR1 SNHLY, CDR2 FYNNEI. CDR3 in DNA: TGTGCCAGCAGCTTTGGACTAGCGGGAGTTACCGGGGAGCTGTTTTTT. Translating gives CASSFGLAGVTGELFF.

The chain employs TRBV18 and TRBJ2-5, with 10 bases lining up with TRBD2. This CDR3 is built from 19 residues. The V gene end was trimmed by 1 base and the J gene end by 1 base; junction bases not matched to a gene: 12. From germline, CDR1 is KGHSH and CDR2 LQKENI. CDR3 amino acids: CASSPRSGRAQGIQETQYF. In DNA, the CDR3 is TGTGCCAGCTCACCACGGAGCGGGAGGGCCCAGGGGATCCAAGAGACCCAGTACTTC. Using reference TRBV18 and TRBJ2-5 for the parts outside the CDR3, the full variable domain is NAGVMQNPRHLVRRRGQEARLRCSPMKGHSHVYWYRQLPEEGLKFMVYLQKENIIDESGMPKERFSAEFPKEGPSILRIQQVVRGDSAAYFCASSPRSGRAQGIQETQYFGPGTRLLVL.

The chain couples TRBV10-1 to TRBJ1-2, with 9 bases aligning to TRBD1. After removal of 9 bases from V and 4 bases from J, the junction contained 0 bases not matched to a gene. This CDR3 has 11 amino acids. Germline CDR1 reads WNHNN; CDR2 reads SYGVQD (reference sequence). The CDR3 protein is CARDRGYGYTF. CDR3 in DNA: TGCGCCAGGGACAGGGGCTATGGCTACACCTTC.

The J gene is TRBJ2-2, the V gene TRBV5-1; 12 bases line up with TRBD2. The CDR3 spans 16 residues. Trimming at V came to 4 bases and at J to 6 bases, leaving 7 bases not matched to a gene. The germline CDR1 and CDR2 sequences are SGHRS and YFSETQ. CDR3 amino acids: CASSRTGLAGAGELFF. CDR3 DNA sequence: TGCGCCAGCAGCCGGACGGGACTAGCGGGTGCCGGGGAGCTGTTTTTT.

This clone was seen a single time. The V and J genes are TRBV6-5 and TRBJ1-2, with 9 positions matching TRBD1. This CDR3 contains 14 residues. Trimming cost V 5 bases and J 6 bases; bases outside gene matches: 7. Germline V gene sequence: CDR1 MNHEY, CDR2 SVGAGI. CDR3 DNA: TGTGCCAGCAGTCGCGGACAGGGGTGGAATGGCTACACCTTC. Protein sequence: CASSRGQGWNGYTF.

The chain uses TRBV6-1 and TRBJ1-5; D is unclear. V was pared by 7 bases and J by 9 bases, with 19 bases between. Per germline, CDR1 MNHNS and CDR2 SASEGT. The CDR3 has 14 amino acids. CDR3 loop: CASISPGLSGPQHF. As DNA, the CDR3 is TGTGCCAGCATTTCGCCGGGGTTGAGTGGGCCCCAGCATTTT.

The chain links TRBV4-1 to TRBJ1-3, with 7 bases matching TRBD1. The CDR3 contains 19 residues. Germline V gene lookup returns CDR1 MGHRA and CDR2 YSYEKL. V lost 0 bases to trimming and J lost 0 bases; unmatched junction nucleotides: 11. CDR3 amino acids: CASSQDPRTGVASGNTIYF. CDR3 in DNA: TGCGCCAGCAGCCAAGATCCCCGGACAGGTGTGGCCTCTGGAAACACCATATATTTT.

The chain joins TRBV19 to TRBJ2-4, with D perhaps TRBD1 (5 bases). This CDR3 contains 14 residues. The V and J ends lost 7 bases and 0 bases respectively, with 10 bases between them. Germline CDR1 and CDR2: LNHDA and SQIVND (reference sequence). The CDR3 is CASMSQGAKNIQYF. The CDR3 region has the DNA TGTGCCAGTATGTCCCAGGGAGCCAAAAACATTCAGTACTTC.

This chain uses TRBV5-1 with TRBJ2-1, with D possibly TRBD2 on 6 matching bases. Trimming removed 0 bases at V and 8 bases at J, with 18 bases between. Germline V gene lookup returns CDR1 SGHRS and CDR2 YFSETQ. The CDR3 is 16 amino acids. The CDR3 nucleotides read TGCGCCAGCAGCTTGGGGACTACCTCCTTTAGTGATGAGCAGTTCTTC. Protein: CASSLGTTSFSDEQFF.

The chain has TRBV11-2 and TRBJ2-5; 8 positions match TRBD1. Near its end, the DNA agrees better with TRBJ2-7, so the J call may be wrong. Germline CDR1 SGHAT, CDR2 FQNNGV. The CDR3 extends over 16 amino acids. The CDR3 sequence: CASSLDITGGSYEQYF. The CDR3 DNA reads as TGTGCCAGCAGCTTAGATATAACAGGGGGTTCCTACGAGCAGTACTTC.

The chain carries TRBV7-9 and TRBJ2-5, with D possibly being TRBD2 (5 bases). This CDR3 has 16 residues. Deletions cut 4 bases from V and 0 bases from J, with 15 bases between. The germline V gene encodes CDR1 SEHNR and CDR2 FQNEAQ (reference sequence). CDR3 region: CASSYGLSSYQETQYF. DNA of the CDR3: TGTGCCAGCAGCTACGGACTCTCGTCGTACCAAGAGACCCAGTACTTC.

Points on this clone: The sample carries other DNA sequences with the same CDR3. The rearrangement joins TRBV9 to TRBJ2-3, with D unresolved. Germline values: CDR1 SGDLS, CDR2 YYNGEE. CDR3 size: 12 residues. V shed 2 bases and J shed 0 bases, with 1 base lying between them. CDR3 nucleotides: TGTGCCAGCAGCGTGAGCACAGATACGCAGTATTTT. Translation: CASSVSTDTQYF.

This rearrangement joins TRBV14 to TRBJ2-7; TRBD2 matches at 9 bases. The V segment lost 4 bases and the J segment 4 bases; nucleotides outside the gene matches: 14. CDR3 length: 17 residues. The germline CDR1 and CDR2 sequences are SGHDN and FVKESK. CDR3 sequence reads: CASSRQKGLAGSYEQYF. The CDR3 region has the DNA TGTGCCAGCAGCCGTCAGAAGGGGCTAGCGGGATCTTACGAGCAGTACTTC. Filled out from reference TRBV14 and TRBJ2-7, the complete variable domain reads EAGVTQFPSHSVIEKGQTVTLRCDPISGHDNLYWYRRVMGKEIKFLLHFVKESKQDESGMPNNRFLAERTGGTYSTLKVQPAELEDSGVYFCASSRQKGLAGSYEQYFGPGTRLTVT.

This clone was recorded only once. The V call is TRBV9, the J call TRBJ2-1, with TRBD2 identical over 11 bases. With 3 bases clipped from V and 0 bases from J, the junction kept 23 bases outside the gene matches. The CDR3 extends over 23 amino acids. CDR1 and CDR2 from the germline V gene are SGDLS and YYNGEE. CDR3 protein: CASSERKGRLAGNDQGSYNEQFF. The DNA of the CDR3 is TGTGCCAGCAGCGAGAGAAAAGGAAGACTAGCGGGAAACGACCAGGGCTCCTACAATGAGCAGTTCTTC. The full variable domain, in which reference TRBV9 and TRBJ2-1 provide the parts outside the CDR3, is DSGVTQTPKHLITATGQRVTLRCSPRSGDLSVYWYQQSLDQGLQFLIQYYNGEERAKGNILERFSAQQFPDLHSELNLSSLELGDSALYFCASSERKGRLAGNDQGSYNEQFFGPGTRLTVL.

The chain combines TRBV27 with TRBJ1-3; 10 bases agree with TRBD1. Germline-derived CDR1 and CDR2 are MNHEY and SMNVEV (reference sequence). The CDR3 is 16 amino acids. V dropped 2 bases and J dropped 2; count of bases not matched to a gene: 3. The CDR3 coding sequence is TGTGCCAGCAGTTTAAAAGGACAGGGGGCTGGAAACACCATATATTTT. Its protein is CASSLKGQGAGNTIYF.

This chain connects TRBV7-2 to TRBJ2-3; possible D gene TRBD1, 6 bases. V was clipped by 5 bases and J by 0 bases, with 18 bases between them. The CDR3 spans 17 residues. Germline loops: CDR1 SGHTA, CDR2 FQGNSA. The CDR3 sequence is CASSQLQGFFSTDTQYF. Here the CDR3 DNA reads TGTGCCAGCAGCCAACTACAGGGATTCTTTAGCACAGATACGCAGTATTTT.

The count of this clone is one. The rearrangement joins TRBV6-1 to TRBJ1-1; D is perhaps TRBD1 (6 bases). Germline V gives CDR1 MNHNS, CDR2 SASEGT. V was pared by 6 bases and J by 1 base, with 6 bases between. The CDR3 spans 12 residues. The DNA of the CDR3 is TGTGCCAGCAGGGGACAGAACACTGAAGCTTTCTTT. It specifies CASRGQNTEAFF.

The chain links TRBV29-1 to TRBJ1-4; D unresolved. With 5 bases removed from V and 3 bases from J, the gap between germline ends came to 16 bases. CDR1 is SQVTM and CDR2 is ANQGSEA in the germline V gene. The CDR3 runs 15 residues. The CDR3 loop reads CSVLGQALPNEKLFF. The CDR3 DNA sequence: TGCAGCGTTCTGGGCCAGGCGCTCCCTAATGAAAAACTGTTTTTT.